Sequencing of this T cell receptor beta chain was carried out in a study of prognosis after radiotherapy for stage I lung cancer. Study at large: The study recorded distant metastases in four patients (median roughly 7 months) after radiotherapy and no significant progression in more than 14.

This clonotype was observed at least ten times. The length of the CDR3 is 14 residues. Germline CDR1 is GTSNPN and CDR2 is SVGIG (reference sequence). V lost 0 bases and J lost 8, with 13 bases in between. TCR beta CDR3 amplification from genomic DNA was performed by two-round multiplex PCR. Individual primers that were specific to each TRBV and TRBJ gene served in first-round PCR. TCRdb reprocessed the multiplex PCR reads with MiXCR, giving one entry per CDR3 protein. In the table there are about 17,000 distinct CDR3 sequences, about 15% of which are singletons. The receptor was isolated from a donor aged 50 or older with non-small cell lung cancer. The chain joins TRBV30 to TRBJ1-4; tentatively, D is TRBD1 (5 bases). Source: PBMCs, taken before or after stereotactic body radiation therapy (not recorded which). CDR3 nucleotides: TGTGCCTGGAGTGTACTGGGGGTCGGAGAAAAACTGTTTTTT. It encodes CAWSVLGVGEKLFF. The full variable domain, its missing parts supplied by reference TRBV30 and TRBJ1-4, is SQTIHQWPATLVQPVGSPLSLECTVEGTSNPNLYWYRQAAGRGLQLLFYSVGIGQISSEVPQNLSASRPQDRQFILSSKKLLLSDSGFYLCAWSVLGVGEKLFFGSGTQLSVL.